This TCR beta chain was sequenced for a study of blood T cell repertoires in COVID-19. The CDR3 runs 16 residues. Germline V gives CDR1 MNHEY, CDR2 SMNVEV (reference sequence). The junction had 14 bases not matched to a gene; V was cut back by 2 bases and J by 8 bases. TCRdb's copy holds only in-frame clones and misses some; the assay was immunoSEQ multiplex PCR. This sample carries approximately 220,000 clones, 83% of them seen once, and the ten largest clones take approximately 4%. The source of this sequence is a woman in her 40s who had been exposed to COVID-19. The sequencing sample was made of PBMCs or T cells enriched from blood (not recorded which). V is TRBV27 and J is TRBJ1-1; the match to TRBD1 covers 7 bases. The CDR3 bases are TGTGCCAGCAGTTTAATACCCAGGTCAGGGGGACCAGAAGCTTTCTTT. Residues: CASSLIPRSGGPEAFF.